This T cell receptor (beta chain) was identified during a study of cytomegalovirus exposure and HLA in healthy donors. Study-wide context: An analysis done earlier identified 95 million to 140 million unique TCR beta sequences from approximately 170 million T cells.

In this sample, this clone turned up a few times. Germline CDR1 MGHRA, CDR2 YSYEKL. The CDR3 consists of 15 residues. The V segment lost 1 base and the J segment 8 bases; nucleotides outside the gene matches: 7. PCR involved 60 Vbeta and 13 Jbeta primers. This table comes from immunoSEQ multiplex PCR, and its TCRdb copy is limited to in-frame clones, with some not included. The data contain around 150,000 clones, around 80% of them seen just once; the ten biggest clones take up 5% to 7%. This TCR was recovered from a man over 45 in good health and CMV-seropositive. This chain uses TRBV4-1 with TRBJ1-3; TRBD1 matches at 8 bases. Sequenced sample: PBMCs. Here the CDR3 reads CASSQVAGQGDTIYF. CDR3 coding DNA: TGCGCCAGCAGCCAAGTAGCAGGACAGGGTGACACCATATATTTT.